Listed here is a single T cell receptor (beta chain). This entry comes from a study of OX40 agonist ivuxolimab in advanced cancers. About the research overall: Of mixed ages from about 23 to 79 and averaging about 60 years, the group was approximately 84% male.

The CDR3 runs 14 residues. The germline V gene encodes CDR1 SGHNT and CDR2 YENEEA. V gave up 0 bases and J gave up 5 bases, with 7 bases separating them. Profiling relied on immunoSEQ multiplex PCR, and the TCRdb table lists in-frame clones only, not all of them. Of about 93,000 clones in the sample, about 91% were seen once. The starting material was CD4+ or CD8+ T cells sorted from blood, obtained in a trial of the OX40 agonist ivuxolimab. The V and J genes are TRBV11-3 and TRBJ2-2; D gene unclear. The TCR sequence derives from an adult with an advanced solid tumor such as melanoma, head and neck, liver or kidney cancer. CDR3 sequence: CASSLDLSTGELFF. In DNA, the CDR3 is TGTGCCAGCAGCTTAGACCTTTCAACCGGGGAGCTGTTTTTT.